The clone carrying this T cell receptor beta chain was found a few times. Its matching antigen is unknown. The source of the sample is a study of regulatory T cells in long-lasting Graves disease. Study-level results: Segments TRBV28, TRBJ1-2 and TRBJ2-5 showed preferential usage in persistent disease.

This CDR3 spans 16 amino acids. V lost 6 bases and J 3 bases, leaving 21 bases between the germline ends. Per the germline V gene, CDR1 is DFQATT and CDR2 is SNEGSKA (reference sequence). Sample time point: newly diagnosed GD, antithyroid drugs for less than 3 months. With RNA extracted from PBMCs as input, the TCR library was made. Investigators prepared the TCR beta libraries by applying iRepertoire HTBI primers and Arm-PCR of CDR3 regions. TCRdb used MiXCR to reprocess the multiplex PCR reads, holding one entry per CDR3 protein. Here the sample spans over 200,000 distinct CDR3 sequences, 18% being singletons. These data were also reused for a study on T cells in Graves' hyperthyroidism and ophthalmopathy. That study adds: Diagnosis relied on clinical symptoms, serum thyroxine and TRAb, thyroid ultrasound and orbital computed tomography. When the TCR CDR3 underwent first-round RT-PCR, the HTBI primer set was used. Blood shared most expanded thyroid clonotypes above 0.001.

This TCR derives from a woman in her 30s with Graves disease. This sequence joins TRBV20-1 and TRBJ2-4; the D gene is possibly TRBD2 (6 bases). Sample: peripheral blood mononuclear cells (PBMCs), taken at new diagnosis, from a patient treated with antithyroid drugs. The CDR3 is CSATEGRGVGKNIQYF. The CDR3 nucleotides are TGCAGTGCCACGGAGGGGCGCGGGGTCGGCAAAAACATTCAGTACTTC.